The source of this T cell receptor (beta chain) is a study of OX40 agonist ivuxolimab in advanced cancers. Study background: The treatment was a fully human IgG2 OX40 agonist, ivuxolimab. Each dose-escalation patient presented with hepatocellular carcinoma, melanoma, renal cell or head and neck cancer.

CDR3 length: 15 amino acids. The germline V gene has CDR1 SEHNR and CDR2 FQNEAQ (reference sequence). Trimming at V came to 9 bases and at J to 3 bases, leaving 12 bases not matched to a gene. The assay was immunoSEQ multiplex PCR, and TCRdb's table has in-frame clones only and misses some. This table has 45,000 to 55,000 clones, 83% appearing once. The starting material was CD4+ or CD8+ T cells sorted from blood, obtained in a trial of the OX40 agonist ivuxolimab. This chain uses TRBV7-9 with TRBJ2-3; TRBD2 agrees at 7 bases. This sequence originates from an adult with an advanced solid tumor such as melanoma, head and neck, liver or kidney cancer. DNA of the CDR3: TGTGCCAGTGGGCTTCTCGGGGGGTATACAGATACGCAGTATTTT. Its protein product is CASGLLGGYTDTQYF.